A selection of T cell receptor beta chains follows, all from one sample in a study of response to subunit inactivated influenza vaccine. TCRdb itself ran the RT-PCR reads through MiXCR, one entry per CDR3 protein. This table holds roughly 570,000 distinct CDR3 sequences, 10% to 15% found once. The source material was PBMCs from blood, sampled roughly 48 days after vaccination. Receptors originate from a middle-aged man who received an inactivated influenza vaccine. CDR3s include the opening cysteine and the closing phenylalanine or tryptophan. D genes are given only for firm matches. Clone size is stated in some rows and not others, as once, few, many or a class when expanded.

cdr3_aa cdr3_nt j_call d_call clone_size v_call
CASSPRLAGGPILSWFSDLTQYF TGTGCCAGCAGCCCCCGCCTAGCGGGGGGGCCTATTCTGTCTTGGTTTTCTGATCTGACGCAGTATTTT TRBJ2-3 TRBD2 NA TRBV7-1
CASSLPDRGTGELFF TGTGCCAGCAGCTTACCGGACAGGGGGACCGGGGAGCTGTTTTTT TRBJ2-2 TRBD1 NA TRBV7-3
CASSLAQTTWNEQYF TGCGCCAGCAGCTTGGCCCAAACGACGTGGAACGAGCAGTACTTC TRBJ2-7 NA NA TRBV5-1
CASSLGLAGINEQYF TGTGCCAGCAGTTTAGGTCTAGCGGGGATCAACGAGCAGTACTTC TRBJ2-7 TRBD2 many TRBV12-3/TRBV12-4
CASQSSGNTIYF TGTGCCAGCCAGAGCTCTGGAAACACCATATATTTT TRBJ1-3 NA few TRBV6-5
CSVREEGNSPLHF TGCAGTGTGAGGGAGGAAGGCAATTCACCCCTCCACTTT TRBJ1-6 NA few TRBV20-1
CASSYSIGGTRLRETQYF TGTGCCAGCAGTTACTCGATAGGGGGGACCCGGCTCCGGGAGACCCAGTACTTC TRBJ2-5 NA NA TRBV6-5
CASSLISLTGYGYTF TGTGCCAGCAGCTTAATAAGCCTGACGGGATATGGCTACACCTTC TRBJ1-2 NA few TRBV7-2
CASGNPYEQYF TGTGCCAGCGGTAATCCCTACGAGCAGTACTTC TRBJ2-7 NA many TRBV12-3/TRBV12-4
CASSSGLAVNTGELFF TGTGCCAGCAGTTCGGGACTAGCGGTAAATACCGGGGAGCTGTTTTTT TRBJ2-2 TRBD2 many TRBV28
CATSATAGQKTNTGELFF TGTGCCACCAGTGCAACGGCCGGACAGAAAACGAACACCGGGGAGCTGTTTTTT TRBJ2-2 NA few TRBV24-1
CSAREAQYTDTQYF TGCAGTGCTAGGGAGGCTCAGTACACAGATACGCAGTATTTT TRBJ2-3 NA few TRBV20-1
CAISGWLSRNTIYF TGTGCCATCAGTGGTTGGCTTTCACGAAACACCATATATTTT TRBJ1-3 NA few TRBV10-3
CASSLALIFNEQFF TGTGCCAGCAGTTTAGCGCTTATATTCAATGAGCAGTTCTTC TRBJ2-1 NA many TRBV12-3/TRBV12-4
CASSLVAGGPNEQFF TGCGCCAGCAGCTTGGTCGCGGGAGGGCCCAATGAGCAGTTCTTC TRBJ2-1 TRBD2 many TRBV7-2
CASSQDTPPSEQYF TGCGCCAGCAGCCAGGACACGCCGCCCAGTGAGCAGTACTTC TRBJ2-7 NA few TRBV5-1
CASSKYLGTYEQYF TGCGCCAGCAGCAAATATTTGGGAACCTACGAGCAGTACTTC TRBJ2-7 NA NA TRBV4-1
CASSYTDRGGSAGELFF TGTGCCAGCAGTTACACCGACAGGGGAGGGAGCGCCGGGGAGCTGTTTTTT TRBJ2-2 NA NA TRBV6-5
CASSQDGGASYGYTF TGCGCCAGCAGCCAGGACGGGGGCGCGAGCTATGGCTACACCTTC TRBJ1-2 NA NA TRBV4-3
CASSYFEGAGNTIYF TGTGCCAGCAGTTACTTTGAGGGAGCAGGAAACACCATATATTTT TRBJ1-3 NA few TRBV6-5
CASRPGSGTNTGELFF TGTGCCAGCAGGCCGGGGAGCGGAACCAACACCGGGGAGCTGTTTTTT TRBJ2-2 NA once TRBV7-3
CASSLVGTGNTIYF TGTGCCAGCAGCTTAGTGGGGACTGGAAACACCATATATTTT TRBJ1-3 NA many TRBV7-8
CASSVGQGGRVTQYF TGTGCCAGCAGCGTGGGGCAGGGGGGAAGAGTGACCCAGTACTTC TRBJ2-5 NA few TRBV9
CSVRPGKETQYF TGCAGCGTTCGGCCCGGGAAAGAGACCCAGTACTTC TRBJ2-5 NA many TRBV29-1
CASSFGDRLYYEQYF TGTGCCAGCAGCTTCGGTGACAGGTTATACTACGAGCAGTACTTC TRBJ2-7 NA few TRBV7-2
CASSLPGLGYNEQFF TGTGCCAGCAGCTTGCCGGGACTAGGCTACAATGAGCAGTTCTTC TRBJ2-1 TRBD2 few TRBV7-9
CASSSGLAGGRADTQYF TGTGCTAGCAGCTCGGGACTAGCGGGGGGAAGGGCAGATACGCAGTATTTT TRBJ2-3 TRBD2 few TRBV7-7
CASSLVGLAAYEQYF TGTGCCAGCAGCTTAGTCGGACTAGCGGCCTACGAGCAGTACTTC TRBJ2-7 TRBD2 many TRBV7-2
CASSYGARQPQHF TGTGCCAGCAGTTATGGAGCCCGGCAGCCCCAGCATTTT TRBJ1-5 NA NA TRBV6-2/TRBV6-3
CASSLVQGADEQYF TGCGCCAGCAGCTTGGTACAGGGGGCAGACGAGCAGTACTTC TRBJ2-7 TRBD1 NA TRBV5-1
CASSLAGQGANEQFF TGTGCCAGCAGCTTAGCGGGGCAGGGTGCCAATGAGCAGTTCTTC TRBJ2-1 NA NA TRBV7-2
CAWGPGNTIHF NA TRBJ1-3 NA few TRBV30
CASSPGQVFMGSYEQYF TGTGCCAGCAGTCCGGGACAGGTCTTTATGGGGTCCTACGAGCAGTACTTC TRBJ2-7 TRBD1 NA TRBV6-1
CASSTAYGYTF TGTGCCAGCAGTACCGCCTATGGCTACACCTTC TRBJ1-2 NA many TRBV12-3/TRBV12-4
CASSARTSGGTGELFF TGTGCCAGCAGCGCCCGGACTAGCGGAGGCACCGGGGAGCTGTTTTTT TRBJ2-2 TRBD2 NA TRBV9
CASSLGLELYEQYF TGTGCCAGCAGCTTGGGACTAGAACTCTACGAGCAGTACTTC TRBJ2-7 TRBD2 NA TRBV11-2
CASSFGTAFSGNTIYF TGTGCCAGCAGTTTCGGGACAGCGTTCTCTGGAAACACCATATATTTT TRBJ1-3 TRBD1 many TRBV12-3/TRBV12-4
CATSDTGTGGYNEQFF TGTGCCACCAGTGACACCGGGACAGGGGGTTACAATGAGCAGTTCTTC TRBJ2-1 TRBD1 NA TRBV24-1
CSASHYSAYNEQFF TGCAGTGCGAGCCATTACTCTGCCTACAATGAGCAGTTCTTC TRBJ2-1 NA many TRBV20-1
CASSLTLARPYNEQFF TGCGCCAGCAGCTTGACGCTGGCGCGGCCCTACAATGAGCAGTTCTTC TRBJ2-1 NA NA TRBV5-1
CASSRDRLSTFF TGTGCCAGCAGTCGGGACCGCCTTAGCACTTTCTTT TRBJ1-1 NA many TRBV12-3/TRBV12-4
CSWSVHGVGYQPQHF TGTTCCTGGAGTGTACATGGGGTCGGGTATCAGCCCCAGCATTTT TRBJ1-5 NA NA TRBV30
CAISGRDRGNRLGNEQFF TGTGCCATCAGTGGTCGAGACAGGGGGAATAGATTGGGCAATGAGCAGTTCTTC TRBJ2-1 TRBD1 NA TRBV10-3
CASSLDKGPSKQYF TGCGCCAGCAGCTTGGATAAGGGACCGAGCAAGCAGTACTTC TRBJ2-7 NA NA TRBV5-1
CASSQEVGLAGGDIQYF TGCGCCAGCAGCCAAGAAGTCGGACTAGCGGGAGGGGACATTCAGTACTTC TRBJ2-4 TRBD2 NA TRBV4-3
CASSLDYGLAGDSQETQYF TGTGCCAGCAGCTTAGACTATGGACTAGCGGGAGATTCCCAAGAGACCCAGTACTTC TRBJ2-5 TRBD2 few TRBV11-1
CATRQGLDTQYF TGTGCCACCCGACAGGGGCTGGATACGCAGTATTTT TRBJ2-3 TRBD1 NA TRBV6-5
CASTRLAGHNEQFF TGCGCCAGCACGCGGCTAGCGGGTCACAATGAGCAGTTCTTC TRBJ2-1 TRBD2 NA TRBV10-2
CASSFTGSTTNEKLFF TGTGCCAGCAGCTTCACAGGGAGTACGACTAATGAAAAACTGTTTTTT TRBJ1-4 NA NA TRBV11-2
CASSPRGQGPFEQYF TGTGCCAGCAGTCCGAGGGGACAGGGACCCTTCGAGCAGTACTTC TRBJ2-7 TRBD1 few TRBV12-3/TRBV12-4
CASSESPLGAYEQYF TGCGCCAGCAGTGAGTCGCCCTTGGGGGCCTACGAGCAGTACTTC TRBJ2-7 NA NA TRBV10-2
CASSPLRRRGEQYF TGTGCCAGCAGCCCTCTTCGGAGACGGGGCGAGCAGTACTTC TRBJ2-7 NA NA TRBV3-1
CASSYSKEGVIQYF TGTGCCAGCAGTTACTCGAAGGAGGGAGTCATTCAGTACTTC TRBJ2-4 NA few TRBV6-5
CASSKTGASEQYF TGTGCCAGCAGCAAGACAGGAGCGAGCGAGCAGTACTTC TRBJ2-7 NA NA TRBV6-1